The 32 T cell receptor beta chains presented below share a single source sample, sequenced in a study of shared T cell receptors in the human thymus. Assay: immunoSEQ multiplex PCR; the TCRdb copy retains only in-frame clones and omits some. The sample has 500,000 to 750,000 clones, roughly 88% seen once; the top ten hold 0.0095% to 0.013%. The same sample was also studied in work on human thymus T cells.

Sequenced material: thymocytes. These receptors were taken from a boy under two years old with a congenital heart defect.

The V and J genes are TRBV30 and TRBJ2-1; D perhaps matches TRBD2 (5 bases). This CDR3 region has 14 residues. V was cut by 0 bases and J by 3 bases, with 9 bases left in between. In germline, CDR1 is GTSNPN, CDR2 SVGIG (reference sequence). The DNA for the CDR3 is TGTGCCTGGAGTGTACGCGGACTCTACAATGAGCAGTTCTTC. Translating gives CAWSVRGLYNEQFF.

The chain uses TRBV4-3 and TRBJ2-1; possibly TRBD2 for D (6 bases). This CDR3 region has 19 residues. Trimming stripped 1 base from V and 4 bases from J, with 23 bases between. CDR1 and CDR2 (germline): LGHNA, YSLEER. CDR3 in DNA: TGCGCCAGCAGCCAAGGTAGGGAGGAAGTTGATCGAGGATACAATGAGCAGTTCTTC. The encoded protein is CASSQGREEVDRGYNEQFF.

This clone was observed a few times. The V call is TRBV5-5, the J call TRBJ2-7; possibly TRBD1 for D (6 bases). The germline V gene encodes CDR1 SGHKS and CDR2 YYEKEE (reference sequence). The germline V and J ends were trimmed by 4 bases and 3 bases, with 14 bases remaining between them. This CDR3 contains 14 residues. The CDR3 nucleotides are TGTGCCAGCAGCCCCGGGACACCACGCTACGAGCAGTACTTC. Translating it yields CASSPGTPRYEQYF.

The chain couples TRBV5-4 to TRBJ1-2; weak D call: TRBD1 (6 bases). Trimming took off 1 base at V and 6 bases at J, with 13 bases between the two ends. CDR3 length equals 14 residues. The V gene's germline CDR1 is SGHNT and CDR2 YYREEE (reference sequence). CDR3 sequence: CASSLRGGLNGYTF. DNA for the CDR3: TGTGCCAGCAGCTTGCGGGGGGGGCTAAATGGCTACACCTTC.

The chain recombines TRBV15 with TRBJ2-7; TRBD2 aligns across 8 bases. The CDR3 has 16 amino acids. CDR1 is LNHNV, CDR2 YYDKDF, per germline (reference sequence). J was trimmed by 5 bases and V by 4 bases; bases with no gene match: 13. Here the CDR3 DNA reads TGTGCCACCAGCATGGCTAGCGGGCAGAGAATCGACGAGCAGTACTTC. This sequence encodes CATSMASGQRIDEQYF.

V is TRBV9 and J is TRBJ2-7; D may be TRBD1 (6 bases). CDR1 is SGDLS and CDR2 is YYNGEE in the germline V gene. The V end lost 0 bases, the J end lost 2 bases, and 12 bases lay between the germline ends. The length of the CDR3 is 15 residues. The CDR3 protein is CASSVGRKGAYEQYF. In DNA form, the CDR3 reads TGTGCCAGCAGCGTAGGCCGGAAGGGGGCCTACGAGCAGTACTTC.

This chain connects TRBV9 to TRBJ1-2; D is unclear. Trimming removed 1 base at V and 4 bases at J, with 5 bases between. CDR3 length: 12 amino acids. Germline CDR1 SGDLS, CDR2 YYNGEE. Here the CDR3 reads CASSVSGYGYTF. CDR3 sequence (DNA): TGTGCCAGCAGCGTATCCGGCTATGGCTACACCTTC.

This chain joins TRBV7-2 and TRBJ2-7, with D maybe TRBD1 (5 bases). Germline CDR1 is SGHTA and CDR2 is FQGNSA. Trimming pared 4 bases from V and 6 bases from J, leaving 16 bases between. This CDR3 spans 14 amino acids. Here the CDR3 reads CASSSNSGHFEQYF. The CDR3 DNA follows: TGTGCCAGCAGCTCTAACTCCGGACACTTCGAGCAGTACTTC. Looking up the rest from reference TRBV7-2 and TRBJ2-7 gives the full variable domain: GAGVSQSPSNKVTEKGKDVELRCDPISGHTALYWYRQSLGQGLEFLIYFQGNSAPDKSGLPSDRFSAERTGGSVSTLTIQRTQQEDSAVYLCASSSNSGHFEQYFGPGTRLTVT.

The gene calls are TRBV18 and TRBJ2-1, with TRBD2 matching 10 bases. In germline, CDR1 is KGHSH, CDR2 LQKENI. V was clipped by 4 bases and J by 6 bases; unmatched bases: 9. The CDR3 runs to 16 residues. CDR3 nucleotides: TGTGCCAGCTCACTGCTCCTAGCGGGAGTCTGCAATGAGCAGTTCTTC. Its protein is CASSLLLAGVCNEQFF. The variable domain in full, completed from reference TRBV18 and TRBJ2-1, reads NAGVMQNPRHLVRRRGQEARLRCSPMKGHSHVYWYRQLPEEGLKFMVYLQKENIIDESGMPKERFSAEFPKEGPSILRIQQVVRGDSAAYFCASSLLLAGVCNEQFFGPGTRLTVL.

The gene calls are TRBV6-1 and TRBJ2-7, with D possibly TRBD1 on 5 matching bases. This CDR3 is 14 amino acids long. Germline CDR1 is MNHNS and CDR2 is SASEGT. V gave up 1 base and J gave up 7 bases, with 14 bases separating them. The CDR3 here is CASSEDRAGKEQYF. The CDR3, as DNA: TGTGCCAGCAGTGAAGATCGGGCAGGGAAAGAGCAGTACTTC.

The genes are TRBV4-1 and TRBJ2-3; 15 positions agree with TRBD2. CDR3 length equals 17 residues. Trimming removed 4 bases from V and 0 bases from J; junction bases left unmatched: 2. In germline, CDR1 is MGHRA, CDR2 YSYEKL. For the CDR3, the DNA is TGCGCCAGCAGCCTCGGGACTAGCGGGGGGAGCACAGATACGCAGTATTTT. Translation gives CASSLGTSGGSTDTQYF.

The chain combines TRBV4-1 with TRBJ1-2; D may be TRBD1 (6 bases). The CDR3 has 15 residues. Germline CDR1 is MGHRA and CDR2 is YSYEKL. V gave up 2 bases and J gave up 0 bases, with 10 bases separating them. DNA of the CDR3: TGCGCCAGCAGCCAAAATGCAGGGGCTAACTATGGCTACACCTTC. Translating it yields CASSQNAGANYGYTF.

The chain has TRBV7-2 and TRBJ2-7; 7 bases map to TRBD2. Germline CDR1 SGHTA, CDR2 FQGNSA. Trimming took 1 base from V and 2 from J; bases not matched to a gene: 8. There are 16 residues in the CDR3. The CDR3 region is CASSLGKRDGTYEQYF. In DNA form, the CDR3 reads TGTGCCAGCAGCTTAGGGAAGCGGGACGGGACCTACGAGCAGTACTTC.

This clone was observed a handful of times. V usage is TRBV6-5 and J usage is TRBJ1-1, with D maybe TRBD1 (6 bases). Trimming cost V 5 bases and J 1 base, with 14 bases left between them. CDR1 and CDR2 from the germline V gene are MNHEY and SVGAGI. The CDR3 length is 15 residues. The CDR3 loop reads CASSPPTGPNTEAFF. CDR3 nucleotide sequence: TGTGCCAGCAGTCCACCGACAGGCCCGAACACTGAAGCTTTCTTT.

The CDR3 sequence: CASSLYRGGPYEQYF. For the CDR3, the DNA is TGTGCCAGCAGCTTGTACAGGGGGGGCCCCTACGAGCAGTACTTC. The chain couples TRBV5-6 to TRBJ2-7, with a tentative D call TRBD1 (8 bases). The CDR3 consists of 15 residues. The germline V gene encodes CDR1 SGHDT and CDR2 YYEEEE. V was shortened by 1 base and J by 2 bases, with 13 bases between the two germline ends.

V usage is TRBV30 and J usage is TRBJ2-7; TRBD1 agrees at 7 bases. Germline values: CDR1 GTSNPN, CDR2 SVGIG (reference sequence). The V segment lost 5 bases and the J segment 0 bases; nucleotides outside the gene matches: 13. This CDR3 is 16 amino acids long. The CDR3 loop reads CAWATGRNPSSYEQYF. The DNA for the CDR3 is TGTGCCTGGGCGACAGGGCGTAATCCAAGCTCCTACGAGCAGTACTTC.

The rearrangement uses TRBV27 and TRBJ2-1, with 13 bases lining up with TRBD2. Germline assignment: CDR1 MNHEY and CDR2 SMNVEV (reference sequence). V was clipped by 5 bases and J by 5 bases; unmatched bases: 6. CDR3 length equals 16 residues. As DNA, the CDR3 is TGTGCCAGCAGTCTCCCGGGACTAGCGGGAAACAATGAGCAGTTCTTC. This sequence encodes CASSLPGLAGNNEQFF.

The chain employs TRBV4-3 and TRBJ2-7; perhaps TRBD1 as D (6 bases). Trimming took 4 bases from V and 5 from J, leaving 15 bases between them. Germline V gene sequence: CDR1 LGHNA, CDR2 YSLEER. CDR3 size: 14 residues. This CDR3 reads CASSRQAVGDEQYF. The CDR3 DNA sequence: TGCGCCAGCAGCCGACAGGCCGTCGGAGACGAGCAGTACTTC.

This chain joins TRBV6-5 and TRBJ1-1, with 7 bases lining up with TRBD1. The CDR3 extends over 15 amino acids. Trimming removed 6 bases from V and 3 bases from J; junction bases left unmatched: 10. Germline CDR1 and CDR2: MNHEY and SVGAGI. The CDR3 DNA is TGTGCCAGCAGACCCAGACAGGGAATGGACACTGAAGCTTTCTTT. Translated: CASRPRQGMDTEAFF.

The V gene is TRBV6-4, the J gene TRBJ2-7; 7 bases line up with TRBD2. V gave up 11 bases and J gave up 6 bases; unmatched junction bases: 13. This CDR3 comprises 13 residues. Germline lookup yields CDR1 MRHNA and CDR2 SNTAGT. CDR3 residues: CAGKRDSLFEQYF. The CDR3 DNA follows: TGTGCCGGAAAGCGGGACTCCCTTTTCGAGCAGTACTTC.

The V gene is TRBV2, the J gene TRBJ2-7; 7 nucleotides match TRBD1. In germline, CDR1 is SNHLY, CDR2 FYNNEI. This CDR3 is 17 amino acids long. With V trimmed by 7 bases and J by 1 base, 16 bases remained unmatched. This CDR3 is CASITGQLEDASYEQYF. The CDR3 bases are TGTGCCAGCATCACGGGACAGTTAGAAGACGCGTCCTACGAGCAGTACTTC.

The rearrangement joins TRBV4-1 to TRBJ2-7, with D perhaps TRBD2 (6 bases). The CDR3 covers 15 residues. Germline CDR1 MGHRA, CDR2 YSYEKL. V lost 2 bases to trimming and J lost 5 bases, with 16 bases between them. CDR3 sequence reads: CASSQLGEVLNEQYF. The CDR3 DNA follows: TGCGCCAGCAGCCAACTGGGGGAGGTTCTTAACGAGCAGTACTTC.

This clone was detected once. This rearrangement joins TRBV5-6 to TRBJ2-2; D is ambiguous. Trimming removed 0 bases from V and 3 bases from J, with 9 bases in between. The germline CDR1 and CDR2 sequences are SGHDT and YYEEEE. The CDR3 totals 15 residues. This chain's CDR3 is CASSLGSSDTGELFF. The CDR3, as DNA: TGTGCCAGCAGCTTGGGTTCCTCGGACACCGGGGAGCTGTTTTTT.

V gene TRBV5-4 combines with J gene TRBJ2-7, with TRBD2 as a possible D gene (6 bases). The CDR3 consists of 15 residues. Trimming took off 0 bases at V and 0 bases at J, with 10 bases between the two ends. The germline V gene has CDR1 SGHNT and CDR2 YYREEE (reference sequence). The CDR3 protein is CASSLGGKSSYEQYF. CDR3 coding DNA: TGTGCCAGCAGCTTGGGCGGGAAGAGCTCCTACGAGCAGTACTTC. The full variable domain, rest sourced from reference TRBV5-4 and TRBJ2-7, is ETGVTQSPTHLIKTRGQQVTLRCSSQSGHNTVSWYQQALGQGPQFIFQYYREEENGRGNFPPRFSGLQFPNYSSELNVNALELDDSALYLCASSLGGKSSYEQYFGPGTRLTVT.

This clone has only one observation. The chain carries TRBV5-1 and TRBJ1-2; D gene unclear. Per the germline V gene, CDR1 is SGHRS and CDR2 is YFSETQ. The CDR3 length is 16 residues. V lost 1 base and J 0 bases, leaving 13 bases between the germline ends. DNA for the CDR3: TGCGCCAGCAGCTTGTTCGGTACGGACTCTAACTATGGCTACACCTTC. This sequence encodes CASSLFGTDSNYGYTF.

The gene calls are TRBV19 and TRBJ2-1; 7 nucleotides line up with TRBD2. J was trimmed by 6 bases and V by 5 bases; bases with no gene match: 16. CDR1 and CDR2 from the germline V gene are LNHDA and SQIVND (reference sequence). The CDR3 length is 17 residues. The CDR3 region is CASSADGRERGGNEQFF. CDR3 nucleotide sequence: TGTGCCAGTAGTGCAGATGGGCGGGAGAGGGGAGGCAATGAGCAGTTCTTC. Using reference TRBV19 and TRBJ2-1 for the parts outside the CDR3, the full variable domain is DGGITQSPKYLFRKEGQNVTLSCEQNLNHDAMYWYRQDPGQGLRLIYYSQIVNDFQKGDIAEGYSVSREKKESFPLTVTSAQKNPTAFYLCASSADGRERGGNEQFFGPGTRLTVL.

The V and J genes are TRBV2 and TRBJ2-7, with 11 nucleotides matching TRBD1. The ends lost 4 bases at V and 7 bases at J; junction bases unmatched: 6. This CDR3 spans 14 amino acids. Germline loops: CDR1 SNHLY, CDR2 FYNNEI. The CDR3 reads CASSGTGGAWEQYF. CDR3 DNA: TGTGCCAGCAGTGGGACAGGGGGCGCGTGGGAGCAGTACTTC.

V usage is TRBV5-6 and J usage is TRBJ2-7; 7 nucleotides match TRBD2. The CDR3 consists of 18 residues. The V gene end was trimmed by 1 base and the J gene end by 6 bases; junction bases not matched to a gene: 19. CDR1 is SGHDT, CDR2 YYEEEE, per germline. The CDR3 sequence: CASSLYEGGSESGSEQYF. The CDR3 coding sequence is TGTGCCAGCAGCTTGTACGAGGGCGGGAGCGAATCCGGGTCCGAGCAGTACTTC.

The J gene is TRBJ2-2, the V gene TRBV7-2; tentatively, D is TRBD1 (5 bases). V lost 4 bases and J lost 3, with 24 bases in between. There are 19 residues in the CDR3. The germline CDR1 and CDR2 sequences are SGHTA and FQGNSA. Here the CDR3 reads CASSSGRADRGVDTGELFF. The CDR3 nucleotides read TGTGCCAGCAGCTCGGGCAGGGCAGATAGGGGCGTGGACACCGGGGAGCTGTTTTTT.

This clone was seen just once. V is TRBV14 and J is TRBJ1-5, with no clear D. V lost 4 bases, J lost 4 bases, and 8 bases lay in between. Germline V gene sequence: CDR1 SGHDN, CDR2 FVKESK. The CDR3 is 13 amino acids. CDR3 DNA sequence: TGTGCCAGCAGCCGTAGAACTAATCAGCCCCAGCATTTT. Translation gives CASSRRTNQPQHF.

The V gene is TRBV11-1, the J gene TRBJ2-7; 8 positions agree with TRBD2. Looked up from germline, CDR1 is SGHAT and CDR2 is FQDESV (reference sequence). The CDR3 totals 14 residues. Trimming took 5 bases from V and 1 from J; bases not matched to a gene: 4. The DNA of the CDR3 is TGTGCCAGCAGCATTAGCGGGACATCCTACGAGCAGTACTTC. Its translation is CASSISGTSYEQYF.

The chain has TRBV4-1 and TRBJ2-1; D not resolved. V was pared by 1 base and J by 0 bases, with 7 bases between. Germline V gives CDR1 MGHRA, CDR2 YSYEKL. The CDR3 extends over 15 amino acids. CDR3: CASSQVDFSYNEQFF. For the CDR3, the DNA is TGCGCCAGCAGCCAAGTCGACTTCTCCTACAATGAGCAGTTCTTC.